This T cell receptor beta chain was found in a study of regulatory T cells in long-lasting Graves disease. Time point: newly diagnosed GD, antithyroid drugs for less than 3 months. Making the TCR library involved RNA that had been extracted from PBMCs. Patient provenance is recorded as an endocrinology department in Xi'an, China. The CDR3 consists of 13 residues. Germline V gives CDR1 LGHDT, CDR2 YNNKEL (reference sequence). Trimming stripped 0 bases from V and 8 bases from J, with 8 bases between. Arm-PCR of CDR3 regions and iRepertoire HTBI primers were the basis on which TCR beta libraries were built. TCRdb reprocessed the multiplex PCR reads with MiXCR, giving one entry per CDR3 protein. This sample has 500,000 or so distinct CDR3 sequences, with around 16% found just once. These data also featured in a second study, about T cells in Graves' hyperthyroidism and ophthalmopathy. That source adds: Newly diagnosed patients aged 18 to 65 had hyperthyroidism of under 2 months' duration. Exclusion followed for patients with uncontrolled infection, other autoimmune disease, pregnancy or lactation. The authors' 13 V-J model separated ophthalmopathy from stable hyperthyroidism.

J is TRBJ2-4 and V is TRBV3-1; possible D gene TRBD2, 6 bases. The receptor was derived from a man aged 40-55 years with Graves disease. The source was peripheral blood mononuclear cells (PBMCs), collected at new diagnosis, from a patient treated with antithyroid drugs. The CDR3 spells CASSQDLADIQYF. CDR3 in DNA: TGTGCCAGCAGCCAAGATTTAGCGGACATTCAGTACTTC.